The entry below describes one T cell receptor (beta chain). CDR3 size: 16 residues. The assay was immunoSEQ multiplex PCR, and TCRdb's table has in-frame clones only and misses some. The sample yields roughly 130,000 clones, about 92% seen once. The sample belongs to a study of control samples from healthy donors and cancer patients. The V gene is TRBV21-1, the J gene TRBJ2-7; the table names TRBD2, a call not compared with the DNA. TRBV21-1 is shown as a pseudogene. The specimen was PBMCs. The origin of this receptor is a man between 45 and 60 years old with head and neck cancer. CDR3 sequence (DNA): TGTGCCAGCAGCCCTCGGACTAGCGGGCCATCCTACGAGCAGTACTTC. This codes for CASSPRTSGPSYEQYF.